These 15 T cell receptor beta chains originate from one sample sequenced in a study of T cells after yellow fever vaccination. From the 5' RACE reads, TCRdb called clonotypes with MiXCR, one entry per CDR3 protein. The sample has about 99,000 distinct CDR3 sequences, around 5.5% seen once. This specimen consisted of CD8+ T cells sorted from PBMCs, obtained 10 days after the yellow fever booster vaccination. The origin of the receptors is a man younger than 35 who received the YFV17D yellow fever vaccine.

This clonotype has more than one count but fewer than ten. The CDR3 spells CASSQVWQPTGELFF. CDR3 DNA: TGCGCCAGCAGCCAAGTTTGGCAGCCCACCGGGGAGCTGTTTTTT. The rearrangement joins TRBV4-1 to TRBJ2-2; D call uncertain. CDR1 is MGHRA, CDR2 YSYEKL, per germline. The length of the CDR3 is 15 residues. V shed 1 base and J shed 4 bases, with 10 bases lying between them.

The rearrangement joins TRBV27 to TRBJ1-5; 12 bases align to TRBD1. Looked up from germline, CDR1 is MNHEY and CDR2 is SMNVEV (reference sequence). After removal of 6 bases from V and 0 bases from J, the junction contained 9 bases not matched to a gene. The CDR3 contains 18 residues. In DNA, the CDR3 is TGTGCCAGCAGCACCGGGACAGGGGGCCCTTATAGCAATCAGCCCCAGCATTTT. Its protein is CASSTGTGGPYSNQPQHF.

In its sample, this clonotype was seen many times. The rearrangement links TRBV7-9 to TRBJ2-2, with no clear D. Looked up from germline, CDR1 is SEHNR and CDR2 is FQNEAQ (reference sequence). Trimming stripped 4 bases from V and 6 bases from J, with 9 bases between. This CDR3 is 13 amino acids long. CDR3 sequence reads: CASSSAASGELFF. The CDR3 coding sequence is TGTGCCAGCAGCTCCGCTGCTTCCGGGGAGCTGTTTTTT. The full variable domain, with the rest looked up from reference TRBV7-9 and TRBJ2-2, is DTGVSQNPRHKITKRGQNVTFRCDPISEHNRLYWYRQTLGQGPEFLTYFQNEAQLEKSRLLSDRFSAERPKGSFSTLEIQRTEQGDSAMYLCASSSAASGELFFGEGSRLTVL.

The gene calls are TRBV7-9 and TRBJ2-3; D remains ambiguous. CDR3 size: 13 residues. V gave up 2 bases and J gave up 1 base, with 4 bases separating them. CDR1 and CDR2 from the germline V gene are SEHNR and FQNEAQ (reference sequence). The CDR3 sequence: CASSLWRTDTQYF. The CDR3 bases are TGTGCCAGCAGCTTATGGCGCACAGATACGCAGTATTTT. Full variable domain (rest looked up from reference TRBV7-9 and TRBJ2-3): DTGVSQNPRHKITKRGQNVTFRCDPISEHNRLYWYRQTLGQGPEFLTYFQNEAQLEKSRLLSDRFSAERPKGSFSTLEIQRTEQGDSAMYLCASSLWRTDTQYFGPGTRLTVL.

V is TRBV7-3 and J is TRBJ2-7; no reliable D call. V lost 1 base and J lost 7, with 11 bases in between. The CDR3 extends over 13 amino acids. Germline values: CDR1 SGHTA, CDR2 FQGTGA. CDR3 coding DNA: TGTGCCAGCAGCTTAAAGGCTAGTAATGAGCAGTACTTC. It encodes CASSLKASNEQYF.

The sample holds many counts of this clonotype. The CDR3 DNA follows: TGCAGCGTGGGGACAGGGGAACAGAATGAGCAGTTCTTC. Protein sequence: CSVGTGEQNEQFF. The chain couples TRBV29-1 to TRBJ2-1; 10 bases match TRBD1. The V and J ends lost 6 bases and 7 bases, in that order; junction bases with no gene match: 6. Germline values: CDR1 SQVTM, CDR2 ANQGSEA. The CDR3 spans 13 residues.

In its sample, this clonotype was seen a few times. The chain uses TRBV7-9 and TRBJ1-1; D gene ambiguous. Trimming left V 5 bases short and J 6 bases short, with 7 bases between. CDR3 size: 11 residues. Germline V gives CDR1 SEHNR, CDR2 FQNEAQ (reference sequence). This CDR3 is CASSPAAEAFF. The CDR3 nucleotides read TGTGCCAGCAGCCCAGCGGCTGAAGCTTTCTTT.

The table lists this clonotype with many counts. The J gene is TRBJ2-3, the V gene TRBV6-1; 14 bases match TRBD2. Germline-derived CDR1 and CDR2 are MNHNS and SASEGT. This CDR3 is built from 15 residues. V gave up 4 bases and J gave up 4 bases; unmatched junction bases: 1. DNA for the CDR3: TGTGCCAGCAGTGGACTAGCGGGGGGGCCAGATACGCAGTATTTT. It translates to CASSGLAGGPDTQYF.

The J gene is TRBJ2-7, the V gene TRBV19, with 8 bases lining up with TRBD1. CDR1 is LNHDA, CDR2 SQIVND, per germline (reference sequence). V shed 8 bases and J 7 bases; nucleotides not matched to a gene: 4. This CDR3 is 11 amino acids long. CDR3 region: CASRQGWEQYF. The CDR3 DNA sequence: TGTGCCAGTCGACAGGGGTGGGAGCAGTACTTC.

This clonotype was seen a few times. This chain connects TRBV27 to TRBJ2-2; D gene unclear. Looked up from germline, CDR1 is MNHEY and CDR2 is SMNVEV (reference sequence). The CDR3 consists of 13 residues. With 2 bases removed from V and 7 bases from J, the gap between germline ends came to 8 bases. Written as DNA, the CDR3 is TGTGCCAGCAGTTTAAGTTGGAACGGGGAGCTGTTTTTT. It codes for CASSLSWNGELFF.

The chain is built from TRBV3-1 and TRBJ2-1; 7 nucleotides line up with TRBD2. This CDR3 comprises 14 residues. CDR1 and CDR2 (germline): LGHDT, YNNKEL (reference sequence). V shed 2 bases, J shed 9 bases, and the junction held 7 bases outside the gene matches. The CDR3 sequence: CASSQTDGRVEQFF. The CDR3 nucleotides read TGTGCCAGCAGCCAAACGGATGGGAGGGTTGAGCAGTTCTTC.

This clonotype has a handful of counts. The V call is TRBV29-1, the J call TRBJ2-1; D remains ambiguous. CDR3 length: 13 amino acids. The germline gives CDR1 SQVTM, CDR2 ANQGSEA. Trimming cost V 3 bases and J 3 bases, with 9 bases left between them. CDR3 sequence reads: CSVDRTVYNEQFF. The CDR3, as DNA: TGCAGCGTTGACAGGACGGTCTACAATGAGCAGTTCTTC.

The chain employs TRBV10-3 and TRBJ1-1; D unresolved. V was cut by 0 bases and J by 1 base, with 6 bases left in between. The CDR3 is 14 amino acids. Germline V gives CDR1 ENHRY, CDR2 SYGVKD. CDR3 in amino acids: CAISESVQNTEAFF. The CDR3 DNA follows: TGTGCCATCAGTGAGTCGGTTCAGAACACTGAAGCTTTCTTT.

This clonotype was seen ten or more times. The V gene is TRBV29-1, the J gene TRBJ2-7; 7 bases line up with TRBD1. The CDR3 is 13 residues long. Germline CDR1 reads SQVTM; CDR2 reads ANQGSEA. The V segment lost 6 bases and the J segment 2 bases; nucleotides outside the gene matches: 7. Here the CDR3 reads CSVTGANAYEQYF. CDR3 nucleotide sequence: TGCAGCGTCACAGGGGCCAATGCCTACGAGCAGTACTTC.

In this sample, this clonotype turned up a few times. This chain joins TRBV27 and TRBJ2-3; TRBD1 aligns across 7 bases. Germline-derived CDR1 and CDR2 are MNHEY and SMNVEV (reference sequence). V lost 5 bases and J lost 4; bases outside the gene matches: 9. The CDR3 runs to 15 residues. The CDR3 coding sequence is TGTGCCAGCAGTCCCACTACAGGGGCTGCAGATACGCAGTATTTT. Translated, it gives CASSPTTGAADTQYF.